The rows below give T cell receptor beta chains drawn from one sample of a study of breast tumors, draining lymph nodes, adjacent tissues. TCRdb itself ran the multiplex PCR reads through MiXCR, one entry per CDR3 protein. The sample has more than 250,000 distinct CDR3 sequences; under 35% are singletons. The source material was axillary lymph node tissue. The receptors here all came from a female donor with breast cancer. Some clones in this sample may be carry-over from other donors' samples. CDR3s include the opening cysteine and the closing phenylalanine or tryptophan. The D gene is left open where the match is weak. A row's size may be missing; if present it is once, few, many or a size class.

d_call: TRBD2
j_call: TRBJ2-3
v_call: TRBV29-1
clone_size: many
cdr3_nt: TGCAGCGTTGGTGGCGGGAGGGTTAGCACAGATACGCAGTATTTT
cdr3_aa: CSVGGGRVSTDTQYF

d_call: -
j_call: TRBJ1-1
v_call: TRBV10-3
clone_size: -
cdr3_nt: TGTGCCATCAGTGACCAGGGTGGGGCGTCTACTGAAGCTTTCTTT
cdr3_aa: CAISDQGGASTEAFF

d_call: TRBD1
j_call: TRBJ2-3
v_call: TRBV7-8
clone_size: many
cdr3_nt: TGTGCCAGCAGCATCCGACGAGGGACAGGGGGCGCCCCGGGGACAGATACGCAGTATTTT
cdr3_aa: CASSIRRGTGGAPGTDTQYF

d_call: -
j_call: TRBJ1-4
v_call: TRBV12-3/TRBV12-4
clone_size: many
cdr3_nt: TGTGCCAGCAGCGGGGGGGCAGGGACCAGTGAAAAACTGTTTTTT
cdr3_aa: CASSGGAGTSEKLFF

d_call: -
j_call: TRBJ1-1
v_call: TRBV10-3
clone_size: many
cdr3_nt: TGTGCCATCAGTGATAGGGGCGCACAGGCCACTGAAGCTTTCTTT
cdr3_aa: CAISDRGAQATEAFF

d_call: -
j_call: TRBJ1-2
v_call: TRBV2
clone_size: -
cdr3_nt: TGTGCCAGCAGGGAAGGGACTTCTGGAAACACCTTC
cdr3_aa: CASREGTSGNTF

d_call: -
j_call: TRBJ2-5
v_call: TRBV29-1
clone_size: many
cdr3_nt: TGCAGCGTTGACTCCGCGGAGACCCAGTACTTC
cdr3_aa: CSVDSAETQYF

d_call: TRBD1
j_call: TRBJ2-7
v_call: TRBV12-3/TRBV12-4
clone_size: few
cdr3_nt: TGTGCCAGCAGCCTAAAGGGACAGCTCTACTCCTACGAGCAGTACTTC
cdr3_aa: CASSLKGQLYSYEQYF

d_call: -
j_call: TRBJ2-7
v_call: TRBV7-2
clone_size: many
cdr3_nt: TGTGCCAGCAGCTTAAGCGTGGACGAGCAGTACTTC
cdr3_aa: CASSLSVDEQYF

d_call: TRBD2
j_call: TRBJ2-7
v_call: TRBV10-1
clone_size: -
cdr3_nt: TGTGCCAGCCCCTGGAGCGGGGCCTCCTACGAGCAGTACTTC
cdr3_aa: CASPWSGASYEQYF

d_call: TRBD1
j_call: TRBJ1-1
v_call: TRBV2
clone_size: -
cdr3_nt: TGTGCCAGCAATGGACAGGGGGCCCAGGGCACTGAAGCTTTCTTT
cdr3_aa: CASNGQGAQGTEAFF

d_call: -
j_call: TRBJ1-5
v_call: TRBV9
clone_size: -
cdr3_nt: TGTGCCAGCAGCGTAGCGGGACAAGAGACCCAGCATTTT
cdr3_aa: CASSVAGQETQHF

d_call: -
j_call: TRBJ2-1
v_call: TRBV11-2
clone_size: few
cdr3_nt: TGTGCCAGCAGCTTAGGTTGGGGGCCGGCCCCCGAGCAGTTCTTC
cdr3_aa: CASSLGWGPAPEQFF

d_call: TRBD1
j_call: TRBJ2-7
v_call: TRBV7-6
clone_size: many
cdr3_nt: TGTGCCAGCAGCTCGAGATTGGACAGGTCGATGTACGAGCAGTACTTC
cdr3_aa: CASSSRLDRSMYEQYF

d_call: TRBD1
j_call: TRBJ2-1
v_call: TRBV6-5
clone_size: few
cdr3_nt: TGTGCCAGCAGTTCTTGGGACAGTTACAATGAGCAGTTCTTC
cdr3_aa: CASSSWDSYNEQFF

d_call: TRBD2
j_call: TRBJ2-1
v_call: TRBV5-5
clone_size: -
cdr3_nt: TGTGCCAGCAGCTTGGGGGGGGGAGGGTTCTGGCAGAACTACAATGAGCAGTTCTTC
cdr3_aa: CASSLGGGGFWQNYNEQFF

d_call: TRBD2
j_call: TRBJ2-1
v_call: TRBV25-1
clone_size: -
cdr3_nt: TGTGCCAGCAGTGAGGGGGTCGGTAGCGGGAGAGGGTCGTACAATGAGCAGTTCTTC
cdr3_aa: CASSEGVGSGRGSYNEQFF

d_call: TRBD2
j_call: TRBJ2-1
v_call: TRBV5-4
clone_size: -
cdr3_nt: TGTGCCAGCAGCCCGGGACTAGCGGGAGGTCTCAATGAGCAGTTCTTC
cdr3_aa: CASSPGLAGGLNEQFF

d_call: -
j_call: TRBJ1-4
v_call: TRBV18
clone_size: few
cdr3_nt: TGTGCCAGCTCACCTGGGGGAAATGAAAAACTGTTTTTT
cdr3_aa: CASSPGGNEKLFF

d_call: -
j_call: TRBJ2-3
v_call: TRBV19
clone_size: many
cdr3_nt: TGTGCCAGTAGTATAGACGGGGCAGATACGCAGTATTTT
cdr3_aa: CASSIDGADTQYF

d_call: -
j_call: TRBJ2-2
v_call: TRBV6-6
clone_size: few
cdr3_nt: TGTGCCAGCAGTCACCCACTCGACACGGCCACCGGGGAGCTGTTTTTT
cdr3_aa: CASSHPLDTATGELFF

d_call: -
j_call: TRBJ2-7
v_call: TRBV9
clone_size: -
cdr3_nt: TGTGCCAGCAGCGTAGGGATTCGGCCCTACGAGCAGTACTTC
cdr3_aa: CASSVGIRPYEQYF

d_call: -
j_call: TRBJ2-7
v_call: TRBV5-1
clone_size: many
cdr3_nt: TGCGCCAGCAGCTTAACAGGGACGGGAGCTGGCGACGAGCAGTACTTC
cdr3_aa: CASSLTGTGAGDEQYF

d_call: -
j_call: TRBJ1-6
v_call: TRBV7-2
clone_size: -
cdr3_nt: TGTGCCAGCAGCTCCCCGGGGGGGGCCCCCCCCCTCCACTTT
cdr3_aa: CASSSPGGAPPLHF

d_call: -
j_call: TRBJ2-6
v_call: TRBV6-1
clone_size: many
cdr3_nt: TGTGCCAGCGGGGGGTCTGGGGCCAACGTCCTGACTTTC
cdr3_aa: CASGGSGANVLTF